This TCR beta chain was sequenced in a study of T-cell reconstitution after alpha-beta-depleted transplantation in children. It was with unique molecular identifiers that the TCRbeta library was prepared. TCRdb processed the PCR reads anew with MiXCR; each CDR3 protein has one entry. Of hundreds of thousands of distinct CDR3 sequences in the sample, about 10% were seen once. There are many counts of this clonotype. Germline V gene sequence: CDR1 MNHNS, CDR2 SASEGT. The CDR3 totals 15 residues. V was trimmed by 6 bases and J by 2 bases, leaving 15 bases between them. The TCR sequence derives from a child under 10 years old with inherited bone marrow failure, due to receive a stem cell transplant. This sample comprised PBMCs, obtained before TCRalphabeta/CD19-depleted stem cell transplant. The chain recombines TRBV6-1 with TRBJ2-3; D call uncertain. CDR3 sequence (DNA): TGTGCCAGCAGCAATTCGTACTCCGTCACAGATACGCAGTATTTT. Encoded protein: CASSNSYSVTDTQYF.